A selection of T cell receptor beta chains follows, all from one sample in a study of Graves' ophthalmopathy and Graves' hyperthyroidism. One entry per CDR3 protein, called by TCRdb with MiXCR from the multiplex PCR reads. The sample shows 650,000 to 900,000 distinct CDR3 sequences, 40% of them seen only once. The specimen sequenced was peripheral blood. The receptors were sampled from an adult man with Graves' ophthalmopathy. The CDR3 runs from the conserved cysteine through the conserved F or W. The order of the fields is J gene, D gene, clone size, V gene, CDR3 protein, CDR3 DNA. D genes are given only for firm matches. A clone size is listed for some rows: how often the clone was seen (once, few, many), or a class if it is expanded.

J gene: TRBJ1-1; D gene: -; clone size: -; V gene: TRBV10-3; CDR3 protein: CAISYSKADDEAFF; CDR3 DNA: TGTGCCATCAGTTACTCTAAGGCCGATGATGAAGCTTTCTTT
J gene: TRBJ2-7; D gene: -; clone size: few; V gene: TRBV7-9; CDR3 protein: CASSVDRTDLEQYF; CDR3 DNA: TGTGCCAGCAGCGTAGACCGGACCGACCTAGAGCAGTACTTC
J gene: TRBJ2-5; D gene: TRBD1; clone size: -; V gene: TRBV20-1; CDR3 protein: CSAGQGWFKETQYF; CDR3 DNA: TGCAGTGCTGGACAGGGGTGGTTCAAAGAGACCCAGTACTTC
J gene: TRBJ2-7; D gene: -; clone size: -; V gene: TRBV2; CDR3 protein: CASSWTAQAYEQYF; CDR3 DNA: TGTGCCAGCAGCTGGACAGCCCAGGCCTACGAGCAGTACTTC
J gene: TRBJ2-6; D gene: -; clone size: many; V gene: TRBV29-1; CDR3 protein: CSVESSGANVLTF; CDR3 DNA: TGCAGCGTTGAGAGCTCTGGGGCCAACGTCCTGACTTTC
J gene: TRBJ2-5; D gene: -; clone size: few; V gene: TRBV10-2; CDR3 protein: CAKLGPQGETQYF; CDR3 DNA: TGCGCCAAATTAGGCCCGCAGGGGGAGACCCAGTACTTC
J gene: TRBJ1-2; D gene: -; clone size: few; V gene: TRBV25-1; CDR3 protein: CASSFGPQGPDYGYTF; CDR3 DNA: TGTGCCAGCAGTTTCGGACCTCAAGGTCCAGACTATGGCTACACCTTC
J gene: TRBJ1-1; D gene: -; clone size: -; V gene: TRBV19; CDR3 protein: CACSMAAGRTFF; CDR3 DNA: TGTGCCTGTAGTATGGCAGCTGGTAGGACTTTCTTT
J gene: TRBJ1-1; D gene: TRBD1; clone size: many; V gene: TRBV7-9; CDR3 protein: CASSWGTGGFLGTEAFF; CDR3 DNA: TGTGCCAGCAGCTGGGGGACAGGGGGCTTTCTCGGCACTGAAGCTTTCTTT
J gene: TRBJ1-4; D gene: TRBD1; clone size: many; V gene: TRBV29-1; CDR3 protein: CSVGTGFNNEKLFF; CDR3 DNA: TGCAGCGTGGGGACAGGCTTTAATAATGAAAAACTGTTTTTT
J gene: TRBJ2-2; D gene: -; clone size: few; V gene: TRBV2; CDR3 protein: CASKRDENTGELFF; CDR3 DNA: TGTGCCAGCAAGAGGGATGAGAACACCGGGGAGCTGTTTTTT
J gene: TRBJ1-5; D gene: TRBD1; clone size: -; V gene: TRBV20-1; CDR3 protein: CSATWTGRNQPQHF; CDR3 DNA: TGCAGTGCCACCTGGACAGGGAGAAATCAGCCCCAGCATTTT
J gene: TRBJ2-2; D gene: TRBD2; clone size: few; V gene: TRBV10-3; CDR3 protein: CAISGLAGGRTGELFF; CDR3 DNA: TGTGCCATCAGTGGACTAGCGGGGGGGCGCACCGGGGAGCTGTTTTTT
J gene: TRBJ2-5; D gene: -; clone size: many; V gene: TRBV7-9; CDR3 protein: CASSLGRNQETQYF; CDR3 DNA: TGTGCCAGCAGCTTAGGACGGAATCAAGAGACCCAGTACTTC
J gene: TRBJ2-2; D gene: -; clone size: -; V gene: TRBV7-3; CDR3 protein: CASSFKTANTGELFF; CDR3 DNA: TGTGCCAGCAGCTTTAAGACGGCGAACACCGGGGAGCTGTTTTTT
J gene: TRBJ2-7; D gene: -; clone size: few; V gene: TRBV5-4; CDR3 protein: CASSLDGVRGGGEQYF; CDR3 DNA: TGTGCCAGCAGCTTGGACGGGGTCAGGGGGGGAGGCGAGCAGTACTTC
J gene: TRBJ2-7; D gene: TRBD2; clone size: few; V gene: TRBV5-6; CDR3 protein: CASSLDQREDISYEQYF; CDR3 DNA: TGTGCCAGCAGCTTGGATCAGCGGGAAGACATTTCCTACGAGCAGTACTTC
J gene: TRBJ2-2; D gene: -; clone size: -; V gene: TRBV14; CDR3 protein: CASSQVLNTGELFF; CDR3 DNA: TGTGCCAGCAGCCAAGTTCTAAACACCGGGGAGCTGTTTTTT
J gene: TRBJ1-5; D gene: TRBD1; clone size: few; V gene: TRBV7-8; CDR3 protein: CASSSGTGIREPQHF; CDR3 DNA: TGTGCCAGCAGCTCCGGGACAGGGATCAGGGAGCCCCAGCATTTT
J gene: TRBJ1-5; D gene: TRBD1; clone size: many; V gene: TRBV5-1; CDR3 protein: CASSPGDRVGQPQHF; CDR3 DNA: TGCGCCAGCAGCCCCGGAGACAGGGTGGGTCAGCCCCAGCATTTT
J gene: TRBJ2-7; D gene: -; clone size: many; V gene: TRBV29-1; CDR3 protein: CSATLGGGGEQYF; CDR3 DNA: TGCAGCGCTACACTAGGGGGAGGTGGCGAGCAGTACTTC
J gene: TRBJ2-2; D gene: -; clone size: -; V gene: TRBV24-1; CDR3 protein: CAIGKTGRPGELFF; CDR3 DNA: TGTGCCATCGGAAAGACAGGGAGGCCCGGGGAGCTGTTTTTT
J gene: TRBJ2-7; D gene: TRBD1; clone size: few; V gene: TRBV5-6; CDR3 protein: CASSGATGRRFAEQYF; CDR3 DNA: TGTGCCAGCAGCGGGGCGACAGGGAGAAGGTTTGCCGAGCAGTACTTC
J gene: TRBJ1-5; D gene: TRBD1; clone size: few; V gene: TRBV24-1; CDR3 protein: CATSDPGTGMPPQHF; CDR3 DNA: TGTGCCACCAGTGACCCAGGGACAGGGATGCCTCCCCAGCATTTT
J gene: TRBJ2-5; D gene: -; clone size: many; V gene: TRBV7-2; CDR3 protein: CASSRDGGLMETQYF; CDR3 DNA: TGTGCCAGCAGCCGCGACGGCGGGTTAATGGAGACCCAGTACTTC
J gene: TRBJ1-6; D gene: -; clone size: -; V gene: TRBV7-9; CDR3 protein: CASSRARTAYNSPLHF; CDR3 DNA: TGTGCCAGCAGCCGCGCTCGGACAGCATATAATTCACCCCTCCACTTT
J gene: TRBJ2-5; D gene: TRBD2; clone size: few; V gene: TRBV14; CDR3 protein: CASSSSGGHTYETQYF; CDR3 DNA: TGTGCCAGCAGTTCCAGCGGGGGCCATACATACGAGACCCAGTACTTC
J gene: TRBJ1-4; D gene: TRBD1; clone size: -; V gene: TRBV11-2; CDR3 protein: CASRGRGHEKLFF; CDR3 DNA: TGTGCCAGCAGGGGCAGGGGGCATGAAAAACTGTTTTTT
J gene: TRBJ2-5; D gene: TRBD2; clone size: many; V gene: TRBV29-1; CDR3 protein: CSVDGTSGSKTQYF; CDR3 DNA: TGCAGCGTGGACGGGACTAGCGGGTCTAAGACCCAGTACTTC
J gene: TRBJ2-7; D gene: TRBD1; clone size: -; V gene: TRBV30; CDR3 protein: CAWRYGQGFIYEQYF; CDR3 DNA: TGTGCCTGGAGGTACGGACAGGGTTTCATCTACGAGCAGTACTTC
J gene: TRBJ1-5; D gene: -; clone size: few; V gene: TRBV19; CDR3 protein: CASSMMGSNQPQHF; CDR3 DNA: TGTGCCAGTAGTATGATGGGTAGCAATCAGCCCCAGCATTTT